This T cell receptor (beta chain) was identified during a study of blood T cell repertoires in COVID-19. Whole-study context: T cells, B-cell-depleted T cells, or PBMCs supplied cDNA or gDNA.

CDR1 is SGHRS, CDR2 YFSETQ, per germline. After removal of 6 bases from V and 6 bases from J, the junction contained 12 bases not matched to a gene. The CDR3 spans 16 residues. The authors' processing: Counts of nucleated cells, estimated from reference gene primer amplification, were obtained. Sequencing used immunoSEQ multiplex PCR; TCRdb keeps in-frame clones, though not all of them. The V and J calls and clone size were taken over from that table, and D and trimming were inferred from the DNA. This table holds 300,000 to 400,000 clones, about 90% found once. This clonotype originated in a young woman who had recovered from COVID-19. The sample consisted of peripheral blood. The chain recombines TRBV5-1 with TRBJ2-2; 9 nucleotides align to TRBD2. For the CDR3, the DNA is TGCGCCAGCATGACGCAAGCGGGAGGTTCCCCCGGGGAGCTGTTTTTT. Amino acid sequence: CASMTQAGGSPGELFF.